The T cell receptor beta chain under discussion was sequenced for a study of cytomegalovirus exposure and HLA in healthy donors. Points from the study as a whole: Later work found that TCR association rates differed between HLA loci; DRB1 had the most and HLA-C the fewest. CMV antigen specificity of three CMV-associated chains was confirmed in vitro. The authors considered a cluster of highly shared sequence variants likely to be a sequencing artifact. Most TCR beta V segments were productive about 87% or about 30% of the time in an earlier analysis.

Comment on this clone: What it recognizes is unknown.

The CDR3 is 14 amino acids. The germline CDR1 and CDR2 sequences are LGHNT and FRNRAP. The V end was cut by 10 bases, the J end by 0 bases, with 12 bases between. PCR primers comprised 60 Vbeta and 13 Jbeta primers. Using immunoSEQ multiplex PCR, the repertoire was profiled, and TCRdb retains in-frame clones only, with some absent. The profile covers some 180,000 clones, with around 77% appearing a single time and 1.5% to 2% taken by the ten largest. This chain links TRBV12-5 with TRBJ1-4; TRBD1 is a possible D gene (5 bases). The sequenced sample was PBMCs. This sequence was found in a man younger than 45 in good health and CMV-seronegative. In DNA form, the CDR3 reads TGTGCTATGATTCAGGGAACAACTAATGAAAAACTGTTTTTT. It is translated as CAMIQGTTNEKLFF.